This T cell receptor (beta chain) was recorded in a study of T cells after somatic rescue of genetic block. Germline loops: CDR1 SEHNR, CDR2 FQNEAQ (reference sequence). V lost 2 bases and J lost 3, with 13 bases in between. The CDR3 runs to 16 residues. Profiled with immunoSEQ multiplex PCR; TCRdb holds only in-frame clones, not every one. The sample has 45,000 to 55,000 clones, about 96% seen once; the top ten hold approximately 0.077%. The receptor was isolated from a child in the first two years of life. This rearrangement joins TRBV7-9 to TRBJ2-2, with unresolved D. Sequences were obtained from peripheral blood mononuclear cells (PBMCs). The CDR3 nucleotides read TGTGCCAGCAGCTTATCACGGGCGGCGCACACCGGGGAGCTGTTTTTT. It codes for CASSLSRAAHTGELFF.